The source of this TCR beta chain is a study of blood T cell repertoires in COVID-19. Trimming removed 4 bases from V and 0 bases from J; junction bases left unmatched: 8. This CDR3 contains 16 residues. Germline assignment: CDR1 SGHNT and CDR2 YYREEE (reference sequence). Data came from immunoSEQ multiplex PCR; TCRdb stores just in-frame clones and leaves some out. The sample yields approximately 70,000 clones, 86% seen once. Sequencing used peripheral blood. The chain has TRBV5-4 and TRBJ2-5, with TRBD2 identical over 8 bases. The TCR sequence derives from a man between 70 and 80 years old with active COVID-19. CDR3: CASSPGGVGYQETQYF. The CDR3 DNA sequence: TGTGCCAGCAGCCCGGGGGGGGTCGGGTACCAAGAGACCCAGTACTTC.